These 11 T cell receptor beta chains originate from one sample sequenced in a study of T cell clonality in common variable immunodeficiency. Here immunoSEQ multiplex PCR was the method, and the copy in TCRdb shows in-frame clones only, minus some. The repertoire shows approximately 37,000 clones, none seen only once; the top ten take approximately 3.6%. Specimen: peripheral blood mononuclear cells. These receptors all stem from a person aged 18 to 75 in good health.

This clone was detected ten times or more. Here the CDR3 reads CASTQLANSYNEQFF. CDR3 DNA, as far as it was read: TGTGCCAGCACCCAACTAGCTAACTCCTACAATGAG. The rearrangement joins TRBV7-8 to TRBJ2-1; D may be TRBD2 (6 bases). The CDR3 end falls 3 residues outside the read, so it is completed with the germline J gene. CDR1 and CDR2 (germline): SGHVS, FQNEAQ. Trimming removed 7 bases from V and 0 bases from J, with 13 bases in between. This CDR3 has 15 residues.

Regarding this clone: The DNA ends 3 residues before the CDR3 does, and the rest of the CDR3 is filled in from the germline J gene. V usage is TRBV20-1 and J usage is TRBJ2-7; TRBD1 matches 7 bases. In germline, CDR1 is DFQATT, CDR2 SNEGSKA (reference sequence). The CDR3 consists of 15 residues. The junction had 10 bases not matched to a gene; V was cut back by 5 bases and J by 0 bases. The covered CDR3 bases are TGCAGTGCTGACCCCGGGACAGACAACTCCTACGAG. It yields the protein CSADPGTDNSYE. The whole CDR3 sequence reads CSADPGTDNSYEQYF.

This clone was seen many times. Read sequence stops 3 residues before the CDR3 end, and the germline J gene provides the missing end. The V and J genes are TRBV5-4 and TRBJ1-2; 12 bases align to TRBD1. This CDR3 has 15 amino acids. The germline CDR1 and CDR2 sequences are SGHNT and YYREEE (reference sequence). The CDR3 sequence is CASSFTGTGGLGYTF. The CDR3 DNA, read in part, is TGTGCCAGCAGCTTCACCGGGACAGGGGGCTTAGGC. The whole variable domain, filled in from reference TRBV5-4 and TRBJ1-2, reads ETGVTQSPTHLIKTRGQQVTLRCSSQSGHNTVSWYQQALGQGPQFIFQYYREEENGRGNFPPRFSGLQFPNYSSELNVNALELDDSALYLCASSFTGTGGLGYTFGSGTRLTVV.

There are many counts of this clone. The DNA ends 3 residues before the CDR3 does, and the rest of the CDR3 is filled in from the germline J gene. The genes are TRBV20-1 and TRBJ1-1; no clear D. The CDR3 totals 11 residues. CDR1 and CDR2 (germline): DFQATT, SNEGSKA (reference sequence). The sequenced part of the CDR3 DNA is TGCAGGGGCTGGGCGAACACTGAA. Translating gives CRGWANTE. The full CDR3 is CRGWANTEAFF.

Many counts were recorded for this clone. The CDR3 is cut off 3 residues early in the read; its end comes from the germline J gene. This sequence joins TRBV7-3 and TRBJ2-3, with TRBD1 matching over 8 bases. The CDR3 length is 15 residues. The V and J ends lost 5 bases and 2 bases, in that order; junction bases with no gene match: 6. In germline, CDR1 is SGHTA, CDR2 FQGTGA. Partial CDR3 DNA: TGTGCCAGCAGCCCTGCGGGACAGGTCACAGATACG. Encoded protein: CASSPAGQVTDT. The full CDR3 reads CASSPAGQVTDTQYF.

Only a few counts were recorded for this clone. The read halts 3 residues ahead of the CDR3 end, with the missing end drawn from the germline J gene. The chain uses TRBV30 and TRBJ1-2; no definite D call. This CDR3 has 13 amino acids. Germline loops: CDR1 GTSNPN, CDR2 SVGIG (reference sequence). The V gene lost 0 bases and the J gene lost 5 bases, with 10 bases spanning the gap. The CDR3 bases that were read are TGTGCCTGGAGTGTAGGTGGAGGGTATGGC. Its protein product is CAWSVGGGYG. The full CDR3 is CAWSVGGGYGYTF.

This clone has at least ten counts. The read terminates 3 residues ahead of where the CDR3 ends, so the germline J gene completes it. The genes are TRBV29-1 and TRBJ2-1, with a tentative D call TRBD2 (7 bases). The CDR3 loop spans 14 amino acids. CDR1 is SQVTM and CDR2 is ANQGSEA in the germline V gene. Trimming shortened V by 0 bases and J by 2 bases, and 8 bases separated the two germline ends. The CDR3 loop is CSVEEGGAYNEQFF. CDR3 DNA (partial): TGCAGCGTTGAAGAAGGGGGGGCCTACAATGAG.

This clone was counted at least ten times. The DNA ends 3 residues before the CDR3 does, and the rest of the CDR3 is filled in from the germline J gene. The chain carries TRBV6-2 or TRBV6-3 and TRBJ2-7; a possible D gene is TRBD2 (5 bases). Germline loops: CDR1 MNHEY, CDR2 SVGEGT. The CDR3 runs to 14 residues. With 5 bases removed from V and 0 bases from J, the gap between germline ends came to 11 bases. Partial CDR3 DNA: TGTGCCAGCAGTCGCGGAGGAAGCTCCTACGAG. Amino acid sequence: CASSRGGSSYE. The whole CDR3 is CASSRGGSSYEQYF.

This clone appeared a few times. The read comes to an end 3 residues before the CDR3 does, leaving the germline J gene to fill in the end. The rearrangement uses TRBV6-2 or TRBV6-3 and TRBJ2-2; the match to TRBD1 covers 7 bases. The CDR3 spans 14 residues. Germline V gene data show CDR1 as MNHEY and CDR2 as SVGEGT. CDR3 DNA, as far as it was read: TGTGCCAGCAGGAAGACGGGACAGCGAGAAAAG. Protein product: CASRKTGQREK. The full CDR3 protein is CASRKTGQREKLFF.

This clone was picked up many times. The read falls 3 residues short of the CDR3 end, and the missing part is taken from the germline J gene. The chain employs TRBV20-1 and TRBJ2-1; 11 bases fit TRBD1. J was trimmed by 0 bases and V by 3 bases; bases with no gene match: 7. The germline V gene has CDR1 DFQATT and CDR2 SNEGSKA (reference sequence). The CDR3 is 17 residues long. The CDR3 loop reads CSASVGTGGTSYNEQFF. Incomplete CDR3 DNA: TGCAGTGCTAGTGTTGGGACAGGGGGTACCTCCTACAATGAG.

This clone has ten or more counts. The CDR3 goes on 3 residues after the read ends, and that part is filled in from the germline J gene. V usage is TRBV7-9 and J usage is TRBJ2-5; D remains ambiguous. The V gene lost 4 bases and the J gene lost 4 bases, with 7 bases spanning the gap. Germline V gives CDR1 SEHNR, CDR2 FQNEAQ (reference sequence). The length of the CDR3 is 12 residues. The DNA read from the CDR3 is TGTGCCAGCAGCTCCCTAGGAGAGACC. Translated, it gives CASSSLGET. In full, the CDR3 is CASSSLGETQYF.